The next 3 T cell receptor beta chains were all read from a single sample in a study of T cells after yellow fever vaccination. TCRdb ran MiXCR on the 5' RACE reads and lists one entry per CDR3 protein. This repertoire shows approximately 150,000 distinct CDR3 sequences, roughly 8% found once; its top ten account for 0.55% to 0.9%. The sample consisted of CD4+ T cells sorted from PBMCs, taken 5 days after the yellow fever booster vaccination. These receptors came from a young man who received the YFV17D yellow fever vaccine.

This clonotype was counted many times. V usage is TRBV10-1 and J usage is TRBJ2-1; 8 bases are shared with TRBD1. With V trimmed by 3 bases and J by 5 bases, 6 bases remained unmatched. Germline values: CDR1 WNHNN, CDR2 SYGVQD (reference sequence). CDR3 size: 15 residues. CDR3 in amino acids: CASSDGQGRNNEQFF. CDR3 coding DNA: TGCGCCAGCAGTGACGGACAGGGTAGGAACAATGAGCAGTTCTTC.

Many counts were recorded for this clonotype. J is TRBJ2-5 and V is TRBV7-2, with 7 bases identical to TRBD1. V was pared by 1 base and J by 4 bases, with 6 bases of the junction left unmatched. The CDR3 has 15 amino acids. Germline CDR1 SGHTA, CDR2 FQGNSA. The CDR3 DNA follows: TGTGCCAGCAGCTTAGATGGGCAGGGGGTAGAGACCCAGTACTTC. Translating it yields CASSLDGQGVETQYF.

This clonotype was counted many times. This chain connects TRBV5-1 to TRBJ2-5; 7 nucleotides line up with TRBD2. The CDR3 loop spans 14 amino acids. Germline V gene lookup returns CDR1 SGHRS and CDR2 YFSETQ. V shed 7 bases, J shed 1 base, and the junction held 7 bases outside the gene matches. CDR3 amino acids: CASQAGSIQETQYF. The CDR3 DNA reads as TGCGCCAGCCAAGCGGGGTCGATCCAAGAGACCCAGTACTTC.